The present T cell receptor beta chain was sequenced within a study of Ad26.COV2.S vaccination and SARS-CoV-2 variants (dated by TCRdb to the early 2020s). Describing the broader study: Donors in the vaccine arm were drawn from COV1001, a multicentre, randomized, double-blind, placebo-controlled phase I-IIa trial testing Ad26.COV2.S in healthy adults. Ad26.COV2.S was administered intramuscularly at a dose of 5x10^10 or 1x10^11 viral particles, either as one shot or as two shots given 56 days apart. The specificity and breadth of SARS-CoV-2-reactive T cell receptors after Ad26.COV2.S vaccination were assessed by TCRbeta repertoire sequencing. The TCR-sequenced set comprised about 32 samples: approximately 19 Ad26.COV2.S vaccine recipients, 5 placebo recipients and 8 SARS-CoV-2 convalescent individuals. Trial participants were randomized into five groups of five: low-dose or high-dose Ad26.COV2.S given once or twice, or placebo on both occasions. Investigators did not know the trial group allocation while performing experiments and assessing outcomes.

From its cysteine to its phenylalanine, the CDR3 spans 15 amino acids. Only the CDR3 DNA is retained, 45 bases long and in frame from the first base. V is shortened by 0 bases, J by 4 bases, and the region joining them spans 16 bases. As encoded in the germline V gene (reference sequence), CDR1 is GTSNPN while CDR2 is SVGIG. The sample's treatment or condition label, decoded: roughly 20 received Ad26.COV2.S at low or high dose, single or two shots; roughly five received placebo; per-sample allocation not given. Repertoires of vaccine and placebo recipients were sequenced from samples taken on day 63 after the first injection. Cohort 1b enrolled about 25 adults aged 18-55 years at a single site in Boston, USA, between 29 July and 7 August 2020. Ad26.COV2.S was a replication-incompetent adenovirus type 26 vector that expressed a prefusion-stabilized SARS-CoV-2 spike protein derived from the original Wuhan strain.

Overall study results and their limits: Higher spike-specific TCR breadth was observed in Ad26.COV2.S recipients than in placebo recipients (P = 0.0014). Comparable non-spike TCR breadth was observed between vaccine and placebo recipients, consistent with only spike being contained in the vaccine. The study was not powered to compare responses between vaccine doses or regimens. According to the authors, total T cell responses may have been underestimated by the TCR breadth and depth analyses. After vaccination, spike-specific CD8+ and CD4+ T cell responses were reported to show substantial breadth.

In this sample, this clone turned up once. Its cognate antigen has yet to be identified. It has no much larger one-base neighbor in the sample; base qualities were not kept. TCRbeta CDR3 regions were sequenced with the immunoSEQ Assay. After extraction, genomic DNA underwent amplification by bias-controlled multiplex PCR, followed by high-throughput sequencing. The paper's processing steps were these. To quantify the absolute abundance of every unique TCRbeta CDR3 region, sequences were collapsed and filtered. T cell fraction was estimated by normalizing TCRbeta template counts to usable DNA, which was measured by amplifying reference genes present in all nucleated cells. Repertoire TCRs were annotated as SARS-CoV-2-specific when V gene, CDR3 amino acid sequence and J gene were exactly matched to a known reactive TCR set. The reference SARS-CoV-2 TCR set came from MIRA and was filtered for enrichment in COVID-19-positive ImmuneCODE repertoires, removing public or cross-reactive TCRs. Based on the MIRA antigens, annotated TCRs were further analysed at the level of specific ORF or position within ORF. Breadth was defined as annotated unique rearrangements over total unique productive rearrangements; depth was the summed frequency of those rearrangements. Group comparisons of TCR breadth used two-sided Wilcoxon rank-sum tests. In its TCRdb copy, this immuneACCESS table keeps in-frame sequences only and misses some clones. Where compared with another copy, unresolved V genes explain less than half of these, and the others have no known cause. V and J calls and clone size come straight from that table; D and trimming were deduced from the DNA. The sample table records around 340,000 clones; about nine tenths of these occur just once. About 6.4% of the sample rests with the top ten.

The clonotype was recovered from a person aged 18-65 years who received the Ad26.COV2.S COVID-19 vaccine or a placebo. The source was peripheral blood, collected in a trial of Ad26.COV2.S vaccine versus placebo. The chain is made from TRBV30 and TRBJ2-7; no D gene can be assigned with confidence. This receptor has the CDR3 CAWSVLGETTYEQYF. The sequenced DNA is TGTGCCTGGAGTGTACTTGGGGAAACGACATACGAGCAGTACTTC.